Listed below are T cell receptor beta chains from one sample, sequenced in a study of blood T cell repertoires in COVID-19. The table came from immunoSEQ multiplex PCR; TCRdb's copy has only in-frame clones and leaves some out. The sample yields approximately 210,000 clones, roughly 84% seen once. The sequenced material came from PBMCs or T cells enriched from blood (not recorded which). Receptors were obtained from a man aged 25-45 years in a cohort exposed to, infected with or recovered from COVID-19 (not recorded which). Both conserved end residues are part of each CDR3. The D gene is left open where the match is weak. Clone size is stated in some rows and not others, as once, few, many or a class when expanded.

j_call clone_size v_call d_call cdr3_nt cdr3_aa
TRBJ1-1 . TRBV7-2 TRBD1 TGTGCCAGCAGCGGCGGACAGGGCGTTGAAGCTTTCTTT CASSGGQGVEAFF
TRBJ1-1 . TRBV3-1/TRBV3-2 TRBD1 TGTGCCAGCAGCGGCCGTCCCGGGACAGGGTTCACTGAAGCTTTCTTT CASSGRPGTGFTEAFF
TRBJ2-2 once TRBV7-3 TRBD1 TGTGCCAGCAGCTCGCCGTCAGGGACAGGGGGCACCGGGGAGCTGTTTTTT CASSSPSGTGGTGELFF
TRBJ2-3 . TRBV27 TRBD1 TGTGCCAGCAGTCTCGACAGGGGTGATACGCAGTATTTT CASSLDRGDTQYF
TRBJ2-7 . TRBV24-1 . TGTGCCACCAGTGACGCCTCCTCTAACCCCTACGAGCAGTACTTC CATSDASSNPYEQYF
TRBJ1-1 . TRBV11-2 . TGTGCCAGCAGCTTAGTCACAGCTGGGAACACTGAAGCTTTCTTT CASSLVTAGNTEAFF
TRBJ1-6 . TRBV6-5 . TGTGCCAGCAGTTATAAAGGGTTAGGAGGATCACCCCTCCACTTT CASSYKGLGGSPLHF
TRBJ1-4 . TRBV28 . TGTGCCAGCACCACGGTACAGGGAGGGCCTGCAACTAATGAAAAACTGTTTTTT CASTTVQGGPATNEKLFF
TRBJ2-1 once TRBV14 TRBD2 TGTGCCAGTCATTTCGGACTAGCGGGAACCGGGACCGACAATGAGCAGTTCTTC CASHFGLAGTGTDNEQFF
TRBJ2-7 . TRBV4-1 . TGCGCCAGCAGCCTCCTCGACACACAGGGTTCCGAGCAGTACTTC CASSLLDTQGSEQYF
TRBJ1-5 . TRBV2 . TGTGCCAGCACGGCGGCAGGGGTGGGGCAGCCCCAGCATTTT CASTAAGVGQPQHF
TRBJ2-7 . TRBV7-9 . TGTGCCAGCAGCCAAGGGGCGGGGTTAACCTACGAGCAGTACTTC CASSQGAGLTYEQYF
TRBJ1-5 . TRBV28 . TGTGCCAGCAGTCCCCCCGCTGCGGTGTCCCAGCATTTT CASSPPAAVSQHF
TRBJ1-2 . TRBV19 . TGTGCCATCCCGGACTCGGGTGGCTACACCTTC CAIPDSGGYTF
TRBJ1-1 . TRBV29-1 . TGCAGCGGTCTAGTTTGGAACACTGAAGCTTTCTTT CSGLVWNTEAFF
TRBJ2-2 once TRBV27 . TGTGCCAGCAGTTTGGGGGGGGCTGGCGGGGAGCTGTTTTTT CASSLGGAGGELFF
TRBJ1-5 . TRBV2 TRBD1 TGTGCCAGCAGTGGAGGGGACAGGGTAGACCATCAGCCCCAGCATTTT CASSGGDRVDHQPQHF